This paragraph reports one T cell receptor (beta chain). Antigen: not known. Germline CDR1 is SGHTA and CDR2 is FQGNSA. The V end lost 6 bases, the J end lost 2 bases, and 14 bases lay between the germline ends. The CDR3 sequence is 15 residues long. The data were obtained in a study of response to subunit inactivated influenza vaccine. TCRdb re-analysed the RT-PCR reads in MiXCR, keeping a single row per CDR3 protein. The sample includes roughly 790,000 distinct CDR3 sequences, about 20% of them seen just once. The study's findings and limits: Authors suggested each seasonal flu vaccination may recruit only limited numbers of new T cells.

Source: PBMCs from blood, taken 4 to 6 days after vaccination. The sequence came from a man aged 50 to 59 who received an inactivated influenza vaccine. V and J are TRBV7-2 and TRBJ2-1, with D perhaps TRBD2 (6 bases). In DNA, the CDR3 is TGTGCCAGCAGATCCAGCGGGCCCGCCTACAATGAGCAGTTCTTC. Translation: CASRSSGPAYNEQFF.